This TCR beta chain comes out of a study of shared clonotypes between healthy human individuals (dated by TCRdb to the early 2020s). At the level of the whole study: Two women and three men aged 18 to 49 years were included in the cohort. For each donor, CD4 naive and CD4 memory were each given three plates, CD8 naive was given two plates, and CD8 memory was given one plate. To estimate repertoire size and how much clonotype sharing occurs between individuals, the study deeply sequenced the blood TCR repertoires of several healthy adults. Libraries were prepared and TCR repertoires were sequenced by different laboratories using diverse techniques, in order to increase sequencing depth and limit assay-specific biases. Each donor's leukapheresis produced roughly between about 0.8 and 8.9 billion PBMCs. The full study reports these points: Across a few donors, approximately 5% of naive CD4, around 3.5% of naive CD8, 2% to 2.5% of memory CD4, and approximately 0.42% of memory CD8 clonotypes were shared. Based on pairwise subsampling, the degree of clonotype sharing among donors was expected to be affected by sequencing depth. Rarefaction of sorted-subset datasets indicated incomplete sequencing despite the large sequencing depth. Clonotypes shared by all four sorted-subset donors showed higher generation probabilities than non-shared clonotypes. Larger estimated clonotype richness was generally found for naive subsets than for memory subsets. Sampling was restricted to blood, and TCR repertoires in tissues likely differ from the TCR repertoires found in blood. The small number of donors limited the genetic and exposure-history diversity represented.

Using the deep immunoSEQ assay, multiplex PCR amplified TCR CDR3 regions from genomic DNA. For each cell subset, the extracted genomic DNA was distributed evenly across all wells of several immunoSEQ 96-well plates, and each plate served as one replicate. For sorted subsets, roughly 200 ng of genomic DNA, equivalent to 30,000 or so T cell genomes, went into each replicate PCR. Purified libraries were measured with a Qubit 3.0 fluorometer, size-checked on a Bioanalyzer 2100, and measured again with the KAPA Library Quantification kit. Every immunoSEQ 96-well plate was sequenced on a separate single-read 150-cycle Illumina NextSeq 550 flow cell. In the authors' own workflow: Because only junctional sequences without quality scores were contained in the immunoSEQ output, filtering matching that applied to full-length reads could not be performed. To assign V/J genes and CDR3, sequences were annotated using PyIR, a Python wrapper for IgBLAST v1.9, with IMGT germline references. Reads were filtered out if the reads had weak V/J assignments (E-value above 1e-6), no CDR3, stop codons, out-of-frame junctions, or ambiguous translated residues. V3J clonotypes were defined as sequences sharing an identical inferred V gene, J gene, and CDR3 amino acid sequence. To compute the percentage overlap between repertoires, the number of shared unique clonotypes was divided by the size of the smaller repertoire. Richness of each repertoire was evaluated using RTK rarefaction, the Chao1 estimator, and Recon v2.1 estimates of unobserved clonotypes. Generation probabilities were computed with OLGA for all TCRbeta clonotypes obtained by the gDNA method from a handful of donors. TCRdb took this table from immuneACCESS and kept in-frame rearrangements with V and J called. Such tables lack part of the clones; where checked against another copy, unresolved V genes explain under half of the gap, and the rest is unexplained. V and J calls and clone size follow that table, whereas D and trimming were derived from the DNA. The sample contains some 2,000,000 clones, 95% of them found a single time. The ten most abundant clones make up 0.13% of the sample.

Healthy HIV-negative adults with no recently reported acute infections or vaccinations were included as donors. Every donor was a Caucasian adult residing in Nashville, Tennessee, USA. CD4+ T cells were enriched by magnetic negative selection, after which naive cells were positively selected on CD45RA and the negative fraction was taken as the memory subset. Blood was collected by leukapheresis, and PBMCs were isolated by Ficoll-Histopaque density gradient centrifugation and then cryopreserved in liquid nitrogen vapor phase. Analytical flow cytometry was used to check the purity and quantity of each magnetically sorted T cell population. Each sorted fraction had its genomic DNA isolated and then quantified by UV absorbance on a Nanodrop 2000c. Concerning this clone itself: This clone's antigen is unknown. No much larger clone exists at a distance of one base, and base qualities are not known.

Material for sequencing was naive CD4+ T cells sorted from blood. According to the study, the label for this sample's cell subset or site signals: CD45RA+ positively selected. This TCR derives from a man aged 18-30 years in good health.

The sequenced DNA is TGTGCCAGCAGTGAAGAAAGTAAGACTGAAGCTTTCTTT. The encoded protein is CASSEESKTEAFF. This chain joins TRBV2 to TRBJ1-1; a confident D gene designation cannot be given. CDR1 and CDR2 (SNHLY, FYNNEI) derive from the germline V gene. The cysteine opens and the phenylalanine closes a CDR3 of 13 amino acids. Only the CDR3 region is kept as DNA, spanning 39 bases read in frame from base 1. Trimming at the junction amounts to 1 base on V and 5 bases on J, and the germline ends lie 8 bases apart.